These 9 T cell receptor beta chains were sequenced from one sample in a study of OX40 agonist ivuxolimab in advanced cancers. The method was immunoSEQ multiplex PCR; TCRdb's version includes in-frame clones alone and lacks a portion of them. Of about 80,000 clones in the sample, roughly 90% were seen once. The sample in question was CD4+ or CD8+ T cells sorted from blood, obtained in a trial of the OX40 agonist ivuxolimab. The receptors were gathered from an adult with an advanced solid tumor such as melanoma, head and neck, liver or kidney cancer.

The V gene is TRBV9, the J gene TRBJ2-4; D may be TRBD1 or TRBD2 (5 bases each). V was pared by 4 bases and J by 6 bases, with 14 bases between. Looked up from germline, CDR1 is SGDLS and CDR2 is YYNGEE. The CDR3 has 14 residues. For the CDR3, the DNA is TGTGCCAGCAGCCTCGGGACCCCGTTAAACATTCAGTACTTC. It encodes CASSLGTPLNIQYF.

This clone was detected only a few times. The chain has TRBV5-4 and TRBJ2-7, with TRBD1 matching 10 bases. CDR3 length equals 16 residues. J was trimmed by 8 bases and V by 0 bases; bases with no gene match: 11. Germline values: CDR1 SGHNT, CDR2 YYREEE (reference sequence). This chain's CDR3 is CASSLAYGTGDPKQYF. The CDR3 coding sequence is TGTGCCAGCAGCTTGGCTTACGGGACAGGGGACCCGAAGCAGTACTTC.

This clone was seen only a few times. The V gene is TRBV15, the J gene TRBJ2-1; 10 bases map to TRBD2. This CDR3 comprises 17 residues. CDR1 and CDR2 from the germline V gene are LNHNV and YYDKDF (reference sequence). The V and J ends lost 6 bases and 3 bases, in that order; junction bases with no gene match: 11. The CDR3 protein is CATRTAPTSGNYNEQFF. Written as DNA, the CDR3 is TGTGCCACCAGGACAGCCCCCACTAGCGGGAACTACAATGAGCAGTTCTTC.

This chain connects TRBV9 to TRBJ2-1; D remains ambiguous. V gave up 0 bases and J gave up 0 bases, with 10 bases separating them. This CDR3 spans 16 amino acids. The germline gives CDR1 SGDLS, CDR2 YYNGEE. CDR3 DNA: TGTGCCAGCAGCGTAGGAGGTCGACCCTCCTACAATGAGCAGTTCTTC. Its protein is CASSVGGRPSYNEQFF.

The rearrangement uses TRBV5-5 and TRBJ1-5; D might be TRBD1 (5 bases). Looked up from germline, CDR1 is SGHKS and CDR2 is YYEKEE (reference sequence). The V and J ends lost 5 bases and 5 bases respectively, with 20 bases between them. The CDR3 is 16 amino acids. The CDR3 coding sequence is TGTGCCAGCAGTAAGGGGTTACAGGCCAGCGATCAGCCCCAGCATTTT. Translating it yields CASSKGLQASDQPQHF.

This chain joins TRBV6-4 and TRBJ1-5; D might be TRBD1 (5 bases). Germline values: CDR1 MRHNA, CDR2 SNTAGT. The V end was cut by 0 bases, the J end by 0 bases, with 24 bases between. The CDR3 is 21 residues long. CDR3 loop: CASSDSRTGGDSVVSNQPQHF. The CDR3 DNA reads TGTGCCAGCAGTGACTCGAGAACGGGGGGTGACTCGGTCGTTAGCAATCAGCCCCAGCATTTT.

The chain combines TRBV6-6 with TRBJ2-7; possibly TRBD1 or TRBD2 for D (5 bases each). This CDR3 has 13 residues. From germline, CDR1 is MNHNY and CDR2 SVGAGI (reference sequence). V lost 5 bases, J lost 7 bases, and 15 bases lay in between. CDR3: CASSPLGRREQYF. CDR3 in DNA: TGTGCCAGCAGTCCCCTGGGACGGCGGGAGCAGTACTTC.

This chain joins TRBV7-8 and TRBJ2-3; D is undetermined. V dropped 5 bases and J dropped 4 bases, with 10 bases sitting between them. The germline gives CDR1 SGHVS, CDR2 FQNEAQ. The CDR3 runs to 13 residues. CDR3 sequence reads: CASSQGTSDTQYF. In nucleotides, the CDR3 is TGTGCCAGCAGCCAAGGTACATCAGATACGCAGTATTTT.

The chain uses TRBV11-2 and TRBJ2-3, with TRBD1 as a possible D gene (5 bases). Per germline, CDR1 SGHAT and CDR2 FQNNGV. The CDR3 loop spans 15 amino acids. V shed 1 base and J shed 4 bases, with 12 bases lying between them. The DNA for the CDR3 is TGTGCCAGCAGCTTAGTCGGGCAGGGTGCAGATACGCAGTATTTT. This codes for CASSLVGQGADTQYF. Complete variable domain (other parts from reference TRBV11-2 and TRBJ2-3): EAGVAQSPRYKIIEKRQSVAFWCNPISGHATLYWYQQILGQGPKLLIQFQNNGVVDDSQLPKDRFSAERLKGVDSTLKIQPAKLEDSAVYLCASSLVGQGADTQYFGPGTRLTVL.